This TCR beta chain was obtained from a study of blood T cell repertoires in COVID-19 (TCRdb year 2020). In terms of the full investigation: Samples from collaborators originated in the United States, Italy and Spain and spanned both the acute and convalescent phases of COVID-19. Where available, HLA class I and class II types were obtained from metadata supplied by the sample provider rather than from assay-based typing. Sample metadata almost always included a de-identified subject ID, COVID-19 status, age in years and sex. A freely available public database, intended as a resource for researchers studying the immune response to SARS-CoV-2, is where the repertoires were released. Deeply sampled blood TCRbeta repertoires from subjects exposed to, actively infected with, or recovered from COVID-19 were included in the dataset. Samples came from the ongoing ImmuneRACE study (first 160 participants) plus 1,254 subjects from 6 global collaborators. The material from the prospective study consisted of cDNA or gDNA derived from T cells, B-cell-depleted T cells, or PBMCs. What the work shows at the level of the full study, not this receptor alone: The quantity of clinical and demographic metadata differed by source and by participant and was supplied without curation.

The CDR3 spans 14 residues, from the cysteine through the phenylalanine. Only CDR3 DNA is held: 42 bases, read in frame from base 1. The germline V gene gives CDR1 as SGHNT and CDR2 as YENEEA. The junction carries 9 bases between V and J, which are trimmed by 3 bases and 1 base respectively. TCRbeta CDR3 regions were amplified from genomic DNA by means of the immunoSEQ Assay, a bias-controlled multiplex PCR. Per the authors' processing: The number of nucleated cells in each sample was estimated by amplification of reference gene primers within the assay. To quantify the absolute abundance of each unique TCRbeta CDR3 rearrangement, sequence reads were collapsed and filtered. Productive Simpson clonality was computed per sample as the square root of Simpson's diversity index over productive rearrangements. TCRdb took this table from immuneACCESS and kept in-frame rearrangements with V and J called. Such tables lack part of the clones; where checked against another copy, unresolved V genes explain under half of the gap, and the rest is unexplained. The V and J calls and clone size are taken from that table; D and trimming were inferred from the DNA. Here the sample has about 250,000 clones; approximately 88% occur a single time. The ten largest clones capture about 5.9% of the sample.

At one collaborating source in Seattle, patients were enrolled during active infection and were followed longitudinally through the course of disease. Collaborating institutions collected whole blood in K2EDTA tubes following their own protocols. For TCRbeta analysis, collaborators shipped samples in one of three forms: frozen whole blood, isolated PBMCs, or DNA extracted from either of those sample types. In regard to this clone: Its antigen is currently not known. Base qualities were left out, and no much larger clone turns up one base away.

The TCR sequence derives from a woman in her 30s with COVID-19, enrolled during active disease. Sequenced material: peripheral blood. The rearranged chain carries TRBV11-3 and TRBJ1-1, with a tentative D gene TRBD1 over 6 matching bases. The CDR3 amino acid sequence is: CASSLGAGNTEAFF. The DNA sequence follows: TGTGCCAGCAGCTTGGGGGCAGGGAACACTGAAGCTTTCTTT.